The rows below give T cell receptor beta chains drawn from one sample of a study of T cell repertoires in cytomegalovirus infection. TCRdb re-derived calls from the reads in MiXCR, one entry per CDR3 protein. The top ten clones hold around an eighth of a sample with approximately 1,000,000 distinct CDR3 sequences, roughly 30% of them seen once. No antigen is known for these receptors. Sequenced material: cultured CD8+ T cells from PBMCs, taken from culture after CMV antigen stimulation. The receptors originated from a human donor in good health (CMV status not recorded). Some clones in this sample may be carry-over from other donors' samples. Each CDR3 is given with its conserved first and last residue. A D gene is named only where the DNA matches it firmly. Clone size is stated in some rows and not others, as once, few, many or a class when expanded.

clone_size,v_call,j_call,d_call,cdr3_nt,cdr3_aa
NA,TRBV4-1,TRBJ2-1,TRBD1,TGCGCCAGCAGCCAACGTACAGGGGGATACAATGAGCAGTTCTTC,CASSQRTGGYNEQFF
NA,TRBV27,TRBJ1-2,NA,TGTGCCAGCAGTTTAGAGGCCGGGGGAGCCTTTTTCTATGGCTACACCTTC,CASSLEAGGAFFYGYTF
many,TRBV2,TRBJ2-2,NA,TGTGCCAGCATTCCCAGGGGAGGCACCGGGGAGCTGTTTTTT,CASIPRGGTGELFF
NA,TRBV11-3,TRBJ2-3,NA,TGTGCCAGCAGCCCCTTGGCGGGGAGAGCAGATACGCAGTATTTT,CASSPLAGRADTQYF
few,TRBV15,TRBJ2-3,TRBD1,TGTGCCACCAGCAGACTCCGACTACACAGGGGCCCTGGCACAGATACGCAGTATTTT,CATSRLRLHRGPGTDTQYF
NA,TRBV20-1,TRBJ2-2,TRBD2,TGCAGTGCGAGACTAGCGGGGGATCCGAACACCGGGGAGCTGTTTTTT,CSARLAGDPNTGELFF
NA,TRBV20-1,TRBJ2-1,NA,TGCAGTGCGCCTAGATCTGCAGTGGTGCAGTTCTTC,CSAPRSAVVQFF
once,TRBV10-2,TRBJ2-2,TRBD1,TGCGCCAGCAGTGAGTCCCGGACAGGGGCCGGGGAGCTGTTTTTT,CASSESRTGAGELFF
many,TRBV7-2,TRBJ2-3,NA,TGTGCCAGCAGCTTAGCGTCTCCGATTCTGGGGGTCAGCACAGATACGCAGTATTTT,CASSLASPILGVSTDTQYF
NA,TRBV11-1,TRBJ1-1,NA,TGTGCCAGCAGACCAACTGTCAGGGGCTCTGAAGCTTTCTTT,CASRPTVRGSEAFF
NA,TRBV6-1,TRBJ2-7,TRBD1,TGTGCCAGCAGTGCCGGGACAGGGAGCTCCTACGAGCAGTACTTC,CASSAGTGSSYEQYF
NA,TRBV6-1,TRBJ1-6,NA,TGTGCCAGCAGTTACGCAGGGAATTCACCCCTCCACTTT,CASSYAGNSPLHF
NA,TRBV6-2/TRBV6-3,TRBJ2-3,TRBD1,TGTGCCAGCAGTTACCTCGGACAGGGGCAAGGTGAAGATACGCAGTATTTT,CASSYLGQGQGEDTQYF
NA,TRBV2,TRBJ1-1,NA,TGTGCCAGCCCGGGACCCCTCGCTAGAGCTTTCTTT,CASPGPLARAFF
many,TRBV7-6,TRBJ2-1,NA,TGTGCCAGCAGCTTAAGGGGGGAGGCAGACAATGAGCAGTTCTTC,CASSLRGEADNEQFF
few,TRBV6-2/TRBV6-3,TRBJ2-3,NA,TGTGCCAGCAGTTACTCCCCCACAGGGTCCGGAGATACGCAGTATTTT,CASSYSPTGSGDTQYF
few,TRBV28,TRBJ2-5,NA,TGTGCCAGCAGTTTTGTAAGCACCGAAGAGACCCAGTACTTC,CASSFVSTEETQYF
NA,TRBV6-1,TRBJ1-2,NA,TGTGCCAGCAGTTACCGGGGCGGACGAGGCTATGGCTACACCTTC,CASSYRGGRGYGYTF
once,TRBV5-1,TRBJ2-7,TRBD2,TGCGCCAGCAGCTCCGGACTAGCGGGGGCTCGCTCCTACGAGCAGTACTTC,CASSSGLAGARSYEQYF
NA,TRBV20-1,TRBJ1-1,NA,TGCAGTGCTTCCAAAGGGGAGTTCACTGAAGCTTTCTTT,CSASKGEFTEAFF
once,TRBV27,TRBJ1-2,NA,TGTGCCAGCAGAAGGACAGAGCTCTATGGCTACACCTTC,CASRRTELYGYTF
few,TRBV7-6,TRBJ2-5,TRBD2,TGTGCCAGCAGAGGGACTAGCGGGGGGTTGTACCAAGAGACCCAGTACTTC,CASRGTSGGLYQETQYF
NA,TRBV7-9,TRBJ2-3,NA,TGTGCCAGCAGCGTATCAGCGGAGCTCACAGATACGCAGTATTTT,CASSVSAELTDTQYF
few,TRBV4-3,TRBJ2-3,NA,TGCGCCAGCAGCCAAGATGGTGAAGATACGCAGTATTTT,CASSQDGEDTQYF
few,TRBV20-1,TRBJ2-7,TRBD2,TGCAGTGCTAGAGATGGGACTACTTGGGACGAGCAGTACTTC,CSARDGTTWDEQYF
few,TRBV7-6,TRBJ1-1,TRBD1,TGTGCCAGCAGCTTCGTCCCGGGACAGGGGAATACCACTGAAGCTTTCTTT,CASSFVPGQGNTTEAFF